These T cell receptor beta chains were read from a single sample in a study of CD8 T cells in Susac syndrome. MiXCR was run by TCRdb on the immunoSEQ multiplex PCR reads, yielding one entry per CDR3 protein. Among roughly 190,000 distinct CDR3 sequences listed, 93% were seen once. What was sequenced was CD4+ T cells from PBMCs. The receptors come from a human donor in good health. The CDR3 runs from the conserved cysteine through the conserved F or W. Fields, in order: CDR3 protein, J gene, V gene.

CDR3aa: CSASGGRRDTQYF; j_gene: TRBJ2-3; v_gene: TRBV20-1
CDR3aa: CASSQGGGYEQYF; j_gene: TRBJ2-7; v_gene: TRBV3-1
CDR3aa: CASSLAGGDQPQHF; j_gene: TRBJ1-5; v_gene: TRBV5-1
CDR3aa: CASSPFFEQYF; j_gene: TRBJ2-7; v_gene: TRBV6-1
CDR3aa: CASSQGPFGSYNSPLHF; j_gene: TRBJ1-6; v_gene: TRBV4-1
CDR3aa: CACTGEYNEQFF; j_gene: TRBJ2-1; v_gene: TRBV28
CDR3aa: CAISDWAGEKLFF; j_gene: TRBJ1-4; v_gene: TRBV10-3
CDR3aa: CASSQVNRIDEQYF; j_gene: TRBJ2-7; v_gene: TRBV4-2
CDR3aa: CASGTDLGQGPSYNEQFF; j_gene: TRBJ2-1; v_gene: TRBV11-1
CDR3aa: CASSLETQEEQYF; j_gene: TRBJ2-7; v_gene: TRBV11-2
CDR3aa: CASSHQGQNTGELFF; j_gene: TRBJ2-2; v_gene: TRBV5-6
CDR3aa: CASIGREGSPLHF; j_gene: TRBJ1-6; v_gene: TRBV6-6
CDR3aa: CASGPSGQANTEAFF; j_gene: TRBJ1-1; v_gene: TRBV12-3/TRBV12-4
CDR3aa: CASSQSKTQYF; j_gene: TRBJ2-5; v_gene: TRBV14
CDR3aa: CSASSRAENTEAFF; j_gene: TRBJ1-1; v_gene: TRBV20-1
CDR3aa: CASSYRGLSSPLHF; j_gene: TRBJ1-6; v_gene: TRBV3-1
CDR3aa: CASSLQQGGYTF; j_gene: TRBJ1-2; v_gene: TRBV28
CDR3aa: CASSPRRLAGFYNEQFF; j_gene: TRBJ2-1; v_gene: TRBV27
CDR3aa: CASSYPGPYEQYF; j_gene: TRBJ2-7; v_gene: TRBV28
CDR3aa: CSVTPSPDIQYF; j_gene: TRBJ2-4; v_gene: TRBV29-1
CDR3aa: CSANPPTPNQPQHF; j_gene: TRBJ1-5; v_gene: TRBV20-1
CDR3aa: CSVQRERDQPQHF; j_gene: TRBJ1-5; v_gene: TRBV29-1
CDR3aa: CASSPEQGEEKLFF; j_gene: TRBJ1-4; v_gene: TRBV5-1
CDR3aa: CASRRPSRETQYF; j_gene: TRBJ2-5; v_gene: TRBV6-1
CDR3aa: CASSLGALRRHSPLHF; j_gene: TRBJ1-6; v_gene: TRBV7-2
CDR3aa: CSGRGINTGELFF; j_gene: TRBJ2-2; v_gene: TRBV29-1
CDR3aa: CASSPFGGAEAFF; j_gene: TRBJ1-1; v_gene: TRBV5-1